This T cell receptor beta chain originates from a study of cytomegalovirus exposure and HLA in healthy donors. PCR was performed using 60 Vbeta and 13 Jbeta primers. Per the study methods: Roughly 10 million shared chains were among the about 80 million unique TCR beta chains that a later analysis counted. Profiling relied on immunoSEQ multiplex PCR, and the TCRdb table lists in-frame clones only, not all of them. D and trimming come from the DNA, and the V and J calls and clone size come from that table. This table has about 280,000 clones, around nine tenths appearing once. Trimming removed 10 bases from V and 4 bases from J; junction bases left unmatched: 11. Germline CDR1 and CDR2: MNHNS and SASEGT. The CDR3 length is 15 residues.

The sequenced material came from PBMCs. The receptor's source is a young woman in good health and CMV-seronegative. The chain uses TRBV6-1 and TRBJ2-1; 9 positions agree with TRBD1. CDR3 region: CAIDRGALGYNEQFF. CDR3 DNA: TGTGCCATTGACAGGGGGGCTCTGGGTTACAATGAGCAGTTCTTC.